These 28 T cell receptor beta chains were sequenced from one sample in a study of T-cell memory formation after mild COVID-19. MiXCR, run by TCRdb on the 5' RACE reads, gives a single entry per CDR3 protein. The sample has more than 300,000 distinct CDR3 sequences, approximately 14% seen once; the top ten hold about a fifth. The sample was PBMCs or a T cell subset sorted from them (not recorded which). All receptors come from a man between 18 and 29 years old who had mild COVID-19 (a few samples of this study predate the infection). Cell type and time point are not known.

CDR3 nucleotide sequence: TGCAGTGCTAGGCGGACTGAAGCTTTCTTT. Its protein is CSARRTEAFF. This rearrangement joins TRBV20-1 to TRBJ1-1; D is unclear. The germline CDR1 and CDR2 sequences are DFQATT and SNEGSKA (reference sequence). V was cut by 3 bases and J by 5 bases, with 4 bases left in between. This CDR3 is built from 10 residues.

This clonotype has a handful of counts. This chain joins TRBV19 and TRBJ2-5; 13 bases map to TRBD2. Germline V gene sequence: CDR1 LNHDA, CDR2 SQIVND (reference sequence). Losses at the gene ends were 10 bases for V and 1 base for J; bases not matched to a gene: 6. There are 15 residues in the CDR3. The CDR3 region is CATLRTSGGQETQYF. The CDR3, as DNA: TGTGCCACTTTGAGGACTAGCGGGGGCCAAGAGACCCAGTACTTC.

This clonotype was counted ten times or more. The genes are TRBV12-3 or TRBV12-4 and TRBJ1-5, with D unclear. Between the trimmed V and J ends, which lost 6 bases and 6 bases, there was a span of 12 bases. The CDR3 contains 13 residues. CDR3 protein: CASSRASGQPQHF. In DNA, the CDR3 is TGTGCCAGCAGCCGGGCTTCGGGTCAGCCCCAGCATTTT.

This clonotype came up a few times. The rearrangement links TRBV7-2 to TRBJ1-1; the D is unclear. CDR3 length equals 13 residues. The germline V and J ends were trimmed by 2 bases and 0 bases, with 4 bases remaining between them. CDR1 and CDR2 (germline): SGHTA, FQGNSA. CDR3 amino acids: CASSLKVNTEAFF. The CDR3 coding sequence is TGTGCCAGCAGCTTAAAAGTGAACACTGAAGCTTTCTTT. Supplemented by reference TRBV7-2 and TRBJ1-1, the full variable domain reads GAGVSQSPSNKVTEKGKDVELRCDPISGHTALYWYRQSLGQGLEFLIYFQGNSAPDKSGLPSDRFSAERTGGSVSTLTIQRTQQEDSAVYLCASSLKVNTEAFFGQGTRLTVV.

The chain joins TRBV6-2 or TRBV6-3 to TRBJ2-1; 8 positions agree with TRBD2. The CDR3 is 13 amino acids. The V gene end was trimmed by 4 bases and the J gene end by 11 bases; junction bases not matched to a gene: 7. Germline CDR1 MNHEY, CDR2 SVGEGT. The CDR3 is CASSLSGGTQQFF. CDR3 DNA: TGTGCCAGCAGTTTGAGCGGGGGAACGCAGCAGTTCTTC.

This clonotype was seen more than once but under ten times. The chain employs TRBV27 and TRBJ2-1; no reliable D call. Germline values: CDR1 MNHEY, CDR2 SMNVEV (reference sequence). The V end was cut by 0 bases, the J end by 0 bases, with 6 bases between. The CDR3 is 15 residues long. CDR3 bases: TGTGCCAGCAGTTTATCAAGTAACTCCTACAATGAGCAGTTCTTC. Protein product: CASSLSSNSYNEQFF.

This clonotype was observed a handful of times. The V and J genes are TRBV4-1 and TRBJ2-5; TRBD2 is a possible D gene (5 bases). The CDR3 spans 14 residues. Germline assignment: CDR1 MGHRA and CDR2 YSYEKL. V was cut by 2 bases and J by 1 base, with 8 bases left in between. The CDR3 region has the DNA TGCGCCAGCAGCCAACTCAGCGGCCAAGAGACCCAGTACTTC. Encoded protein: CASSQLSGQETQYF.

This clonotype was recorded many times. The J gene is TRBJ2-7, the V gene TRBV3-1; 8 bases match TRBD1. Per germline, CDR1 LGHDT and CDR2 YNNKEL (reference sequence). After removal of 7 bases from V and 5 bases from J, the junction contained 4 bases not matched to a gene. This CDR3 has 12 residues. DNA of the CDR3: TGTGCCAGCAACCGACAGGGGAACGAGCAGTACTTC. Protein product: CASNRQGNEQYF.

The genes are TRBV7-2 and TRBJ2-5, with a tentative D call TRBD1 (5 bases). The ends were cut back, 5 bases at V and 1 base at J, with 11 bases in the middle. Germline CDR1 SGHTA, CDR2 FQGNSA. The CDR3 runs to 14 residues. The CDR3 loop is CASSALDIQETQYF. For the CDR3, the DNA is TGTGCCAGCAGCGCTCTGGACATCCAAGAGACCCAGTACTTC.

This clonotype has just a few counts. The CDR3 DNA sequence: TGTGCCAGCAGTTTTGCCGAGCCCCAGTTCTTC. Translation: CASSFAEPQFF. The V gene is TRBV7-9, the J gene TRBJ2-1; D is unresolved. Germline V gene lookup returns CDR1 SEHNR and CDR2 FQNEAQ (reference sequence). Trimming removed 6 bases from V and 13 bases from J, with 13 bases in between. The CDR3 contains 11 residues.

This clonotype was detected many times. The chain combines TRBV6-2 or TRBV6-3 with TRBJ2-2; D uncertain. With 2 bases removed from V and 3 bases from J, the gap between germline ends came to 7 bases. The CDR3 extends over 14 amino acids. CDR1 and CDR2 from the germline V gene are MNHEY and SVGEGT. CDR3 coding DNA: TGTGCCAGCAGTTACCTTACAGACACCGGGGAGCTGTTTTTT. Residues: CASSYLTDTGELFF.

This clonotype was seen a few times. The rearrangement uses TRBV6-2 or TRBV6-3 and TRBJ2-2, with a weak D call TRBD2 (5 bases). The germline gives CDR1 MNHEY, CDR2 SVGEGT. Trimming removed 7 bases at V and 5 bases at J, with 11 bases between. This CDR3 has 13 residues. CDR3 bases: TGTGCCAGCATGGCTAGCAGGACCGGGGAGCTGTTTTTT. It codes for CASMASRTGELFF.

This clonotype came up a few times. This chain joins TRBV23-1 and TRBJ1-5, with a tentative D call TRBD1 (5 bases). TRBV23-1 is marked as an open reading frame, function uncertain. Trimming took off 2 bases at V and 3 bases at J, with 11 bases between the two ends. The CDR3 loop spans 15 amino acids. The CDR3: CASSQETGVNQPQHF. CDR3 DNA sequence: TGCGCCAGCAGTCAAGAGACGGGGGTCAATCAGCCCCAGCATTTT.

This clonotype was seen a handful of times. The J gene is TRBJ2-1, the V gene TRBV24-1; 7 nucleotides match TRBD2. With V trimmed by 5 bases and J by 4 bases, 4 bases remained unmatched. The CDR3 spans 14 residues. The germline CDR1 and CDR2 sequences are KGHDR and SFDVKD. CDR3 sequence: CATSGAGKYNEQFF. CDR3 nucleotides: TGTGCCACCAGTGGAGCGGGGAAATACAATGAGCAGTTCTTC.

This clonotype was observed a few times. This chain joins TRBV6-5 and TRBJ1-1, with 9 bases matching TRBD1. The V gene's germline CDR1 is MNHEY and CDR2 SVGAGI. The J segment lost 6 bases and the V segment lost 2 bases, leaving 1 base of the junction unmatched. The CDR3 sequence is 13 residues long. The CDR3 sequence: CASSYGTGSEAFF. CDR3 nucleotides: TGTGCCAGCAGTTACGGGACAGGGTCTGAAGCTTTCTTT.

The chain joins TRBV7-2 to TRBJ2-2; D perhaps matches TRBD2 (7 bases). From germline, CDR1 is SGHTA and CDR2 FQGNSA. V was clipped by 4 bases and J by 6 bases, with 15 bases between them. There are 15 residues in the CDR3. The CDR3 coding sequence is TGTGCCAGCAGCTCAAAGGCGGGGGCCCCCGGGGAGCTGTTTTTT. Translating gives CASSSKAGAPGELFF.

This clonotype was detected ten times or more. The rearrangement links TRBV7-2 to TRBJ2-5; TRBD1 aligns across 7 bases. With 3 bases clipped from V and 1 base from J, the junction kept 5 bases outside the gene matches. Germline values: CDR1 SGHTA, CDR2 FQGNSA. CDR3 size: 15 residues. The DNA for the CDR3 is TGTGCCAGCAGCTTCCCGACAGGGCGCCAAGAGACCCAGTACTTC. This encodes CASSFPTGRQETQYF. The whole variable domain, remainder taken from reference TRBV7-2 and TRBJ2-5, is GAGVSQSPSNKVTEKGKDVELRCDPISGHTALYWYRQSLGQGLEFLIYFQGNSAPDKSGLPSDRFSAERTGGSVSTLTIQRTQQEDSAVYLCASSFPTGRQETQYFGPGTRLLVL.

The CDR3 spells CASRTGNTIYF. The DNA of the CDR3 is TGCGCCAGCAGGACGGGAAACACCATATATTTT. The chain uses TRBV5-1 and TRBJ1-3; D unclear. The germline V gene encodes CDR1 SGHRS and CDR2 YFSETQ. V was clipped by 5 bases and J by 4 bases, with 4 bases between them. This CDR3 region has 11 residues. Combining the CDR3 with reference TRBV5-1 and TRBJ1-3 gives the whole variable domain KAGVTQTPRYLIKTRGQQVTLSCSPISGHRSVSWYQQTPGQGLQFLFEYFSETQRNKGNFPGRFSGRQFSNSRSEMNVSTLELGDSALYLCASRTGNTIYFGEGSWLTVV.

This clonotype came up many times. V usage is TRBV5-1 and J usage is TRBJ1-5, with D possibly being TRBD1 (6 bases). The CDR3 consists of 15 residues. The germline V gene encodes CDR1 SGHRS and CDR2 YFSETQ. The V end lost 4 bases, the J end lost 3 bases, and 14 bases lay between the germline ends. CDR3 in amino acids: CASSPGDFTNQPQHF. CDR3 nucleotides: TGCGCCAGCAGCCCAGGGGACTTTACCAATCAGCCCCAGCATTTT.

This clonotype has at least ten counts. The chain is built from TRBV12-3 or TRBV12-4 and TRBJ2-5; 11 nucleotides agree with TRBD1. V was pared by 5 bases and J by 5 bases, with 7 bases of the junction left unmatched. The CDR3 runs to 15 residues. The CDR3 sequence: CASSPLGTGGETQYF. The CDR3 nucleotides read TGTGCCAGCAGTCCCCTCGGGACAGGGGGGGAGACCCAGTACTTC.

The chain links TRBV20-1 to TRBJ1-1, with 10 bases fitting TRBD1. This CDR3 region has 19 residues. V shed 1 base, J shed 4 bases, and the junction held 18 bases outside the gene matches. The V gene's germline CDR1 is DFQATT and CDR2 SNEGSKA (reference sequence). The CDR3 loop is CSARGGPRDRGGRVTEAFF. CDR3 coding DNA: TGCAGTGCTAGAGGGGGCCCCCGGGACAGGGGCGGCAGGGTCACTGAAGCTTTCTTT.

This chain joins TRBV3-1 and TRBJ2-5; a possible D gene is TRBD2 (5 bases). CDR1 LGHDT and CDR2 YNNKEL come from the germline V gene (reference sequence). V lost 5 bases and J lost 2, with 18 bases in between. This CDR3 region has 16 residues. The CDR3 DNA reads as TGTGCCAGCAGCAACCACTTAGGGCGGACTCAAGAGACCCAGTACTTC. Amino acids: CASSNHLGRTQETQYF.

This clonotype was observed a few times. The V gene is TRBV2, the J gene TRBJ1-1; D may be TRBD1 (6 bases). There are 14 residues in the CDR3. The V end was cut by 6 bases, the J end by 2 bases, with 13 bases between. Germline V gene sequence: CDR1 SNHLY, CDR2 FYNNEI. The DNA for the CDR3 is TGTGCCAGCAGATTTATGGACAGCAACACTGAAGCTTTCTTT. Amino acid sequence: CASRFMDSNTEAFF.

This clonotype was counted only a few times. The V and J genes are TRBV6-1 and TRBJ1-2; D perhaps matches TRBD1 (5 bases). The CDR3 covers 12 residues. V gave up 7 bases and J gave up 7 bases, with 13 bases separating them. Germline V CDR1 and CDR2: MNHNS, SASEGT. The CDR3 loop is CASTGRDFGYTF. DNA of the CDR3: TGTGCCAGCACCGGCAGGGACTTTGGCTACACCTTC.

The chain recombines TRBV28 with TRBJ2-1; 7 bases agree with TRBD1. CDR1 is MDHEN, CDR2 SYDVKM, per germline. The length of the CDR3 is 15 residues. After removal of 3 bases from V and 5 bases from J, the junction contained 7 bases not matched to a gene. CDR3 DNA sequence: TGTGCCAGCAGTTTTACGGGACAGCCGAACAATGAGCAGTTCTTC. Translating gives CASSFTGQPNNEQFF.

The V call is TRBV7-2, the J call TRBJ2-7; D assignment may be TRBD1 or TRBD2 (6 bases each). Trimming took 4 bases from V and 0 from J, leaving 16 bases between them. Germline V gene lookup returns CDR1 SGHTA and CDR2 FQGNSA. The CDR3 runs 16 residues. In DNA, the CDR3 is TGTGCCAGCAGCTCCTACGGGGGCCCGAGCTCCTACGAGCAGTACTTC. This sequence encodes CASSSYGGPSSYEQYF. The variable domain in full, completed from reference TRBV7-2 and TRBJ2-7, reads GAGVSQSPSNKVTEKGKDVELRCDPISGHTALYWYRQSLGQGLEFLIYFQGNSAPDKSGLPSDRFSAERTGGSVSTLTIQRTQQEDSAVYLCASSSYGGPSSYEQYFGPGTRLTVT.

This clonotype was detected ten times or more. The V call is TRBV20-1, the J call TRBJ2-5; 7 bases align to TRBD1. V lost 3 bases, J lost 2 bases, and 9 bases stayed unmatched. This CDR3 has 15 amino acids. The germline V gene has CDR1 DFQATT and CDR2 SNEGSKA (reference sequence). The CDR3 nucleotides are TGCAGTGCTAGTTGGACCCGGGACAGTCAAGAGACCCAGTACTTC. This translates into CSASWTRDSQETQYF.

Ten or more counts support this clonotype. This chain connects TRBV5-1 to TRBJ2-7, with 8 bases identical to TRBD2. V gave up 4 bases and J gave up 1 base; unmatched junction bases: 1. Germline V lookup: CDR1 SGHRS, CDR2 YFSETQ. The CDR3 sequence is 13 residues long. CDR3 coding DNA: TGCGCCAGCAGCCCGGGGGGGTCCTACGAGCAGTACTTC. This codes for CASSPGGSYEQYF.